This T cell receptor beta chain was observed in a study of post-analysis software for immune sequencing data. At the level of the study: Relapsing-remitting, secondary progressive and progressive-relapsing multiple sclerosis courses were included.

Germline trimming cut 7 bases from V and 1 base from J; bases unmatched to any gene: 11. Germline loops: CDR1 DFQATT, CDR2 SNEGSKA (reference sequence). This CDR3 comprises 15 residues. Carried by the TCR beta cDNA libraries were unique molecular identifiers. A population of roughly 0.85 to 11 million T cells gave rise to a few hundred thousand cDNA molecules. TCRdb re-called the PCR reads with MiXCR, one entry per CDR3 protein. The table lists 650,000 to 850,000 distinct CDR3 sequences, approximately 57% of them singletons. Study outcomes and limitations: Patients carried several TRBV segments more frequently than controls did, and TRBV5-6, TRBV5-1 and TRBV20-1 were among them. Significantly decreased normalized Chao1 diversity was recorded for multiple sclerosis patients relative to controls.

Only a few counts were recorded for this clonotype. The antigen remains unidentified. J is TRBJ2-3 and V is TRBV20-1; the match to TRBD2 covers 7 bases. The specimen sequenced was blood. The clonotype originates from a girl aged 10 to 17 with multiple sclerosis. The CDR3 DNA is TGCAGTGTCAAAGCGGGAAGATTCGGCACAGATACGCAGTATTTT. Translating gives CSVKAGRFGTDTQYF.